What follows is one T cell receptor beta chain and its context. Its cognate antigen has yet to be identified. There are no base qualities to consult, and no much larger clone falls within one base. TCRbeta CDR3 regions were amplified from genomic DNA using the immunoSEQ Assay, a bias-controlled multiplex PCR. Turning to the authors' computational methods: The number of nucleated cells in each sample was estimated from the amplification of reference gene primers within the assay. Sequence reads were collapsed and filtered to measure the absolute abundance of every unique TCRbeta CDR3 rearrangement. For each sample, productive Simpson clonality was calculated by taking the square root of Simpson's diversity index across productive rearrangements. Sourced from immuneACCESS, this table was stored by TCRdb with only in-frame sequences that have V and J called. A share of the clones is absent; for the studies checked, an unresolved V gene accounts for under half, and the remainder has no known explanation. From that table come the V and J calls and clone size; the DNA was used to work out D and trimming. The sample table holds 80,000 to 100,000 clones, of which about 90% were seen once. The ten largest clones take up under 2% of the sample.

Collaborating institutions collected whole blood in K2EDTA tubes following their own protocols. For TCRbeta analysis, collaborator samples were shipped as frozen whole blood, as isolated PBMCs, or as DNA extracted from either sample type. The entry originates in a study of blood T cell repertoires in COVID-19 (dated by TCRdb to 2019 to 2021). For the wider study: Samples from collaborators originated in the United States, Italy and Spain and spanned both the acute and convalescent phases of COVID-19. Deeply sampled blood TCRbeta repertoires from subjects exposed to, actively infected with, or recovered from COVID-19 were included in the dataset. The samples were drawn from two sources: the first 160 participants of the ongoing ImmuneRACE study, and over 950 subjects contributed by 6 global collaborators. The prospective study material was composed of cDNA or gDNA derived from T cells, B-cell-depleted T cells, or PBMCs. Where available, HLA class I and class II types were taken from metadata supplied by the sample provider and were not determined by assay-based typing. A de-identified subject ID, COVID-19 status, age in years and sex were almost always included in the sample metadata. A freely available public database, intended as a resource for researchers studying the immune response to SARS-CoV-2, is where the repertoires were released.

What the work shows at the level of the full study, not this receptor alone: How much clinical and demographic metadata was included differed by source and by participant, and the metadata was provided uncurated.

CDR3 length: 17 amino acids, cysteine to phenylalanine. The entry retains the CDR3 DNA only, 51 bases that are in frame from base 1. CDR1 and CDR2, per the germline V gene, are SNHLY and FYNNEI. V drops 6 bases and J drops 0 bases, leaving 17 bases in between. The rearrangement combines TRBV2 with TRBJ1-4; the D gene identity is not certain. Sequencing used peripheral blood. The clonotype comes from a human donor with active COVID-19. The donor label of this sample is uncertain. The DNA sequence is as follows: TGTGCCAGCAGCTTCCCACCCGAAACGGCAACTAATGAAAAACTGTTTTTT. This sequence encodes CASSFPPETATNEKLFF.